The rows below give T cell receptor beta chains drawn from one sample of a study of blood T cells in healthy people across ages. TCRdb reprocessed the 5' RACE reads via MiXCR and lists one record per CDR3 protein. The sample records 1.5 million to 2 million distinct CDR3 sequences, roughly 30% being singletons. The material sequenced was blood. The receptors originated from a young woman in good health. The CDR3 runs from the conserved cysteine through the conserved F or W. The D gene is left open where the match is weak. Only part of the rows carry a size: once, few, many, or a class if the clone is expanded.

. TRBJ1-2 TRBV12-5 . TGTGCTAGTGGTTTGCAGGGAAGCAACTATGGCTACACCTTC CASGLQGSNYGYTF
. TRBJ2-1 TRBV7-9 few TGTGCCAGCAGCTTACGCATTCCGACGGATGAGCAGTTCTTC CASSLRIPTDEQFF
TRBD2 TRBJ2-1 TRBV12-5 . TGTGCTAGTGGTTCGGGGGGAGCGGGAACAATCCCTCACAATGAGCAGTTCTTC CASGSGGAGTIPHNEQFF
. TRBJ1-5 TRBV5-1 few TGCGCCAGCAGCCCAACGGGTGGTTCGCGCAATCAGCCCCAGCATTTT CASSPTGGSRNQPQHF
. TRBJ2-1 TRBV3-1 few TGTGCCAGCAGCCAAGAGGGTCCCGCGTCCTACAATGAGCAGTTCTTC CASSQEGPASYNEQFF
. TRBJ1-2 TRBV13 few TGTGCCAGCAGCCACACAGGCGCCGGCTATGGCTACACCTTC CASSHTGAGYGYTF
. TRBJ2-1 TRBV7-8 . TGTGCCAGCAGCACTCCGAGGGGGGCGGAGAGCTCCTACAATGAGCAGTTCTTC CASSTPRGAESSYNEQFF
. TRBJ2-3 TRBV19 . TGTGCCAGTAGTGAGCTCACTATCGACACAGATACGCAGTATTTT CASSELTIDTDTQYF
. TRBJ1-2 TRBV7-2 . TGTGCCAGCAGCTCCCGGGGGAGGGTTGGCTATGGCTACACCTTC CASSSRGRVGYGYTF
. TRBJ2-1 TRBV10-3 . TGTGCCATCAGCAATCAGTCTGGGGTGAGCTCCTACAATGAGCAGTTCTTC CAISNQSGVSSYNEQFF
. TRBJ2-3 TRBV11-2 many TGTGCCAGCTCTACTCAGACCCGGGACACGGCCTGGTACACAGATACGCAGTATTTT CASSTQTRDTAWYTDTQYF
. TRBJ2-6 TRBV5-1 few TGCGCCAGCACTGTGGCCCCTGGCTCTGGGGCCAACGTCCTGACTTTC CASTVAPGSGANVLTF
TRBD1 TRBJ1-1 TRBV2 . TGTGCCAGCAGGTTCGACAGGGGGCTCTCAACGAACACTGAAGCTTTCTTT CASRFDRGLSTNTEAFF
. TRBJ2-1 TRBV27 . TGTGCCAGCAGTTCCTCTCCGGGGGGCCCCTACAATGAGCAGTTCTTC CASSSSPGGPYNEQFF
TRBD1 TRBJ1-1 TRBV6-2/TRBV6-3 . TGTGCCAGCAGACCGGACAGGGGAGGCACTGAAGCTTTCTTT CASRPDRGGTEAFF
. TRBJ1-1 TRBV6-6 . TGTGCCAGCTCCCCCGAGATGGGGGGCACTGAAGCTTTCTTT CASSPEMGGTEAFF
TRBD2 TRBJ2-1 TRBV6-2/TRBV6-3 many TGTGCCAGCTCCTTAGCGGGAGGAAACAATGAGCAGTTCTTC CASSLAGGNNEQFF
. TRBJ1-5 TRBV3-1 few TGTGCCAGCAGCCAAGATTGGACAGTAAATCAGCCCCAGCATTTT CASSQDWTVNQPQHF
. TRBJ1-1 TRBV20-1 many TGCAGTGCTAGAGATTCGGGACATCGAGGAACTGAAGCTTTCTTT CSARDSGHRGTEAFF
. TRBJ2-3 TRBV28 few TGTGCCAGCAGCTTTTCCGAATTCACGGAAGATACGCAGTATTTT CASSFSEFTEDTQYF
TRBD2 TRBJ2-5 TRBV29-1 few TGCAGCGTGGGGGGGGTAGGGGAAGAGACCCAGTACTTC CSVGGVGEETQYF
TRBD2 TRBJ2-3 TRBV10-3 . TGTGCCATCAGTCTAGCGGGAGGTGGCACAGATACGCAGTATTTT CAISLAGGGTDTQYF
. TRBJ1-2 TRBV10-3 many TGTGCCATCAGTGAGTCAGAGAGGGGCAGGGACTATGGCTACACCTTC CAISESERGRDYGYTF
. TRBJ2-5 TRBV10-2 . TGCGCCAGCAGTGAGTCGACCTGGAGGGGGCAAAAAGAGACCCAGTACTTC CASSESTWRGQKETQYF
. TRBJ2-2 TRBV5-1 . TGCGCCAGCAGCTTGCGGGAATACGGGGAGCTGTTTTTT CASSLREYGELFF
TRBD1 TRBJ2-7 TRBV5-1 . TGCGCCAGCAGCTACACGGGGACAGGGGGCGAGCAGTACTTC CASSYTGTGGEQYF
TRBD2 TRBJ2-1 TRBV10-2 many TGCGCCAGCTTCGCTAGCGGGCTGGACAATGAGCAGTTCTTC CASFASGLDNEQFF
. TRBJ1-6 TRBV6-1 . TGTGCCAGCAGTCTCCGGACAATGGATAATTCACCCCTCCACTTT CASSLRTMDNSPLHF
TRBD2 TRBJ2-5 TRBV20-1 few TGCAGTGCTTCGTCTAGCAGACTAGCGGGAGGACAAGAGACCCAGTACTTC CSASSSRLAGGQETQYF
. TRBJ2-5 TRBV12-3/TRBV12-4 . TGTGCCAGCAGTACAGGTTACCGCCAAGAGACCCAGTACTTC CASSTGYRQETQYF
. TRBJ1-6 TRBV7-9 . TGTGCCAGCAGCTTAGCGCAAGGACTACCCTATAATTCACCCCTCCACTTT CASSLAQGLPYNSPLHF
TRBD1 TRBJ1-1 TRBV20-1 . TGCAGTGCTCTACCGGGACAGGGGTCCCGGTACATGAACACTGAAGCTTTCTTT CSALPGQGSRYMNTEAFF
TRBD1 TRBJ2-1 TRBV29-1 many TGCAGCGTTGAATATCGACAGGGGAGGAATGAGCAGTTCTTC CSVEYRQGRNEQFF
. TRBJ2-3 TRBV10-3 many TGTGCCATCAGTGAGTCTGAGGTCTTCACAGATACGCAGTATTTT CAISESEVFTDTQYF
. TRBJ2-1 TRBV20-1 . TGCAGTGCCACTGACAGGAGATCAAATGAGCAGTTCTTC CSATDRRSNEQFF
. TRBJ1-2 TRBV20-1 many TGCAGTGCCGGGGAGAACTATGGCTACACCTTC CSAGENYGYTF
. TRBJ1-5 TRBV7-2 . TGTGCCAGCAGCTTAGAGGGTTTCGGGCCCCAGCATTTT CASSLEGFGPQHF
TRBD2 TRBJ2-1 TRBV30 . TGTGCCTCGCCGACTAGCGGGGCTTACAATGAGCAGTTCTTC CASPTSGAYNEQFF
. TRBJ2-1 TRBV4-1 . TGCGCCAGCAGCCGAGTAACTATCTCCTACAATGAGCAGTTCTTC CASSRVTISYNEQFF
. TRBJ2-4 TRBV28 few TGTGCCAGCAGTGTACCCCCAAGCATTCAGTACTTC CASSVPPSIQYF
. TRBJ2-1 TRBV5-1 . TGCGCCAGCAGCTTGGCCGCAGGGTTCTCCTACAATGAGCAGTTCTTC CASSLAAGFSYNEQFF
TRBD2 TRBJ2-1 TRBV14 few TGTGCCAGCAGCCAAGGTAGCGGGTCCCATTGGGTTAATGAGCAGTTCTTC CASSQGSGSHWVNEQFF
. TRBJ2-1 TRBV6-2/TRBV6-3 few TGTGCCAGCAGTTACTCGAGGGGTGATTATGAGCAGTTCTTC CASSYSRGDYEQFF
. TRBJ2-1 TRBV28 few TGTGCCAGCAGTTCCCTCCCAGTAGGCCTCAACAATGAGCAGTTCTTC CASSSLPVGLNNEQFF
. TRBJ2-3 TRBV7-3 many TGTGCCAGCAGCTGGGCAGGGAGCACAGATACGCAGTATTTT CASSWAGSTDTQYF
. TRBJ1-6 TRBV28 few TGTGCCAGCATCGGACGGTTCAATTCACCCCTCCACTTT CASIGRFNSPLHF
TRBD1 TRBJ1-1 TRBV28 . TGTGCCAGCAGTCCCTCAGGGGGAGAACCCATGAACACTGAAGCTTTCTTT CASSPSGGEPMNTEAFF